Here is one T cell receptor (beta chain) with its context. Per the original data handling: Reference gene primer amplification gave estimated nucleated cell counts. Assay: immunoSEQ multiplex PCR; the TCRdb copy retains only in-frame clones and omits some. D and trimming come from the DNA, and the V and J calls and clone size come from that table. The profile shows roughly 70,000 clones, roughly nine tenths of them singletons. The source of the sample is a study of blood T cell repertoires in COVID-19. Overall study context: Whether acute or convalescent, the COVID-19 samples came from the United States, Italy and Spain. PBMCs, B-cell-depleted T cells, or T cells were the source of the cDNA or gDNA that made up the material.

The clonotype comes from a woman between 50 and 59 years old with active COVID-19. The sample taken for sequencing was peripheral blood.

This CDR3 reads CASLEGDRGPNEQFF. As DNA, the CDR3 is TGTGCCAGCCTGGAGGGGGACAGGGGACCCAATGAGCAGTTCTTC. The V and J genes are TRBV13 and TRBJ2-1, with 10 nucleotides matching TRBD1. The CDR3 spans 15 residues. Germline trimming cut 8 bases from V and 6 bases from J; bases unmatched to any gene: 10. CDR1 PRHDT and CDR2 FYEKMQ come from the germline V gene (reference sequence).